This T cell receptor beta chain was observed in a study of blood T cell repertoires in COVID-19. Using immunoSEQ multiplex PCR, the repertoire was profiled, and TCRdb retains in-frame clones only, with some absent. The repertoire holds 270,000 or so clones, approximately 83% seen once, with about 3.5% in the top ten. Per the germline V gene, CDR1 is SGHNT and CDR2 is YENEEA. The CDR3 is 15 amino acids. With 6 bases clipped from V and 5 bases from J, the junction kept 10 bases outside the gene matches. The TCR originated in a man aged 50-59 years who had recovered from COVID-19. The source material was PBMCs or T cells enriched from blood (not recorded which). The chain couples TRBV11-3 to TRBJ1-1; the match to TRBD1 covers 9 bases. CDR3 nucleotide sequence: TGTGCCAGCAGAGATCCGGACAGGGGAGGAACTGAAGCTTTCTTT. It is translated as CASRDPDRGGTEAFF.